The 10 T cell receptor beta chains reported below all come from one sample, sequenced in a study of chemoradiotherapy in HPV16-positive cancers. Measured with immunoSEQ multiplex PCR; TCRdb has only the in-frame clones, and not every one. The sample consists of under 3,000 clones, about 80% of them appearing once. The sequenced sample was tumor tissue, obtained from a patient who underwent chemoradiotherapy. These receptors came from a human donor with HPV-associated anogenital cancer.

This chain joins TRBV7-8 and TRBJ2-2; no clear D. This CDR3 region has 15 residues. The germline V gene has CDR1 SGHVS and CDR2 FQNEAQ. V was clipped by 1 base and J by 1 base, with 7 bases between them. The CDR3 bases are TGTGCCAGCAGCTTAGATCCGGGGAACACCGGGGAGCTGTTTTTT. Translated, it gives CASSLDPGNTGELFF. The entire variable domain, with the rest obtained from reference TRBV7-8 and TRBJ2-2, is as follows: GAGVSQSPRYKVAKRGQDVALRCDPISGHVSLFWYQQALGQGPEFLTYFQNEAQLDKSGLPSDRFFAERPEGSVSTLKIQRTQQEDSAVYLCASSLDPGNTGELFFGEGSRLTVL.

The chain employs TRBV7-9 and TRBJ2-6; TRBD2 is a possible D gene (6 bases). The germline CDR1 and CDR2 sequences are SEHNR and FQNEAQ (reference sequence). With 2 bases removed from V and 3 bases from J, the gap between germline ends came to 20 bases. This CDR3 comprises 19 residues. In DNA form, the CDR3 reads TGTGCCAGCAGCTTACTAATTTCGGGACTCTCGGGTGGGGCCAACGTCCTGACTTTC. This codes for CASSLLISGLSGGANVLTF.

The chain has TRBV7-9 and TRBJ1-4; the D is unclear. Germline CDR1 SEHNR, CDR2 FQNEAQ (reference sequence). The CDR3 has 16 residues. The V end lost 5 bases, the J end lost 1 base, and 14 bases lay between the germline ends. Here the CDR3 DNA reads TGTGCCAGCAGCCCACCCCCGGGGTTAACTAATGAAAAACTGTTTTTT. Its translation: CASSPPPGLTNEKLFF.

This chain connects TRBV6-5 to TRBJ2-5; possibly TRBD1 for D (7 bases). CDR1 is MNHEY, CDR2 SVGAGI, per germline. The germline V and J ends were trimmed by 6 bases and 5 bases, with 10 bases remaining between them. There are 12 residues in the CDR3. Here the CDR3 reads CASRAGGETQYF. The CDR3, as DNA: TGTGCCAGCAGGGCAGGGGGGGAGACCCAGTACTTC.

The V and J genes are TRBV5-5 and TRBJ1-1; no clear D gene. This CDR3 region has 14 residues. Germline-derived CDR1 and CDR2 are SGHKS and YYEKEE (reference sequence). The V and J ends lost 4 bases and 4 bases respectively, with 14 bases between them. CDR3 in amino acids: CASSANDLGTEAFF. Written as DNA, the CDR3 is TGTGCCAGCAGCGCCAACGACTTGGGCACTGAAGCTTTCTTT.

V is TRBV11-2 and J is TRBJ2-2; maybe TRBD1 (6 bases). Germline-derived CDR1 and CDR2 are SGHAT and FQNNGV. The CDR3 contains 14 residues. V lost 3 bases and J 4 bases, leaving 9 bases between the germline ends. CDR3 DNA: TGTGCCAGCAGCTTTGGGGGCCCCACCGGGGAGCTGTTTTTT. Its translation is CASSFGGPTGELFF.

V usage is TRBV6-4 and J usage is TRBJ2-1; D might be TRBD2 (5 bases). The CDR3 totals 14 residues. V was trimmed by 3 bases and J by 6 bases, leaving 12 bases between them. Germline V CDR1 and CDR2: MRHNA, SNTAGT. The chain's CDR3 is CASSESATSNEQFF. The CDR3 region has the DNA TGTGCCAGCAGTGAATCTGCAACTAGCAATGAGCAGTTCTTC.

The V gene is TRBV6-1, the J gene TRBJ2-1; 10 bases are a match to TRBD2. The V and J ends lost 5 bases and 5 bases, in that order; junction bases with no gene match: 6. Germline CDR1 MNHNS, CDR2 SASEGT. The CDR3 spans 15 residues. DNA for the CDR3: TGTGCCAGCAGTTGGCAGCGGGGGGGTCACAATGAGCAGTTCTTC. It is translated as CASSWQRGGHNEQFF.

The CDR3 sequence is CASGGSSPLHF. CDR3 nucleotide sequence: TGTGCCAGTGGTGGGAGTTCACCCCTCCACTTT. V and J are TRBV19 and TRBJ1-6; D is ambiguous. Germline loops: CDR1 LNHDA, CDR2 SQIVND (reference sequence). Trimming took 8 bases from V and 9 from J, leaving 8 bases between them. This CDR3 contains 11 residues.

The gene calls are TRBV6-1 and TRBJ1-1; 11 bases agree with TRBD1. The germline V gene has CDR1 MNHNS and CDR2 SASEGT. Trimming at V came to 4 bases and at J to 3 bases, leaving 4 bases not matched to a gene. This CDR3 is 15 amino acids long. The DNA for the CDR3 is TGTGCCAGCAGTGGGACAGGGGGCGTCTACACTGAAGCTTTCTTT. It yields the protein CASSGTGGVYTEAFF.